The 32 T cell receptor beta chains listed next were all sequenced from one sample in a study of radiotherapy plus CTLA-4 blockade in lung cancer. Data came from immunoSEQ multiplex PCR; TCRdb stores just in-frame clones and leaves some out. The table has approximately 97,000 clones, roughly four fifths seen once. Sequenced here: peripheral blood, sampled from a patient treated with radiotherapy plus ipilimumab. The receptors here all came from a human donor with non-small cell lung cancer who had stable disease on radiotherapy plus ipilimumab.

The chain has TRBV7-3 and TRBJ2-3, with 9 bases matching TRBD2. Unmatched junction bases numbered 10, after V lost 4 bases and J lost 5 bases. The CDR3 sequence is 16 residues long. Germline CDR1 is SGHTA and CDR2 is FQGTGA. The CDR3 bases are TGTGCCAGCAGCTCCCGAATAGCGGGAGAACAAGATACGCAGTATTTT. This gives the protein CASSSRIAGEQDTQYF.

V and J are TRBV6-1 and TRBJ1-5; possible D gene TRBD1, 5 bases. This CDR3 comprises 13 residues. The germline gives CDR1 MNHNS, CDR2 SASEGT. V was cut by 7 bases and J by 5 bases, with 12 bases left in between. The CDR3 bases are TGTGCCAGCACCTGGGGGGAACATCAGCCCCAGCATTTT. Encoded protein: CASTWGEHQPQHF.

The chain has TRBV5-1 and TRBJ1-2; possible D gene TRBD1, 6 bases. CDR3 length equals 14 residues. The germline V and J ends were trimmed by 6 bases and 4 bases, with 16 bases remaining between them. The germline gives CDR1 SGHRS, CDR2 YFSETQ. The CDR3 loop is CASNPGHSGYGYTF. DNA for the CDR3: TGCGCCAGCAATCCGGGACACTCGGGCTATGGCTACACCTTC.

This clone was found once. The chain combines TRBV28 with TRBJ2-4; no definite D call. This CDR3 has 15 amino acids. Deletions cut 6 bases from V and 0 bases from J, with 12 bases between. The germline CDR1 and CDR2 sequences are MDHEN and SYDVKM. CDR3 loop: CASSPALLAKNIQYF. CDR3 sequence (DNA): TGTGCCAGCAGCCCGGCACTACTAGCCAAAAACATTCAGTACTTC.

The chain employs TRBV21-1 and TRBJ1-2. TRBV21-1 is a recognized pseudogene. The CDR3 length is 14 residues. The CDR3 sequence is CASSRVPGDYGYTF. The CDR3 DNA sequence: TGTGCCAGCAGCAGAGTTCCGGGAGACTATGGCTACACCTTC.

The gene calls are TRBV15 and TRBJ1-1; D not certain. V dropped 0 bases and J dropped 10 bases, with 12 bases sitting between them. The CDR3 length is 13 residues. The germline gives CDR1 LNHNV, CDR2 YYDKDF (reference sequence). The CDR3 region is CATSRDRRDAAFF. The CDR3 DNA sequence: TGTGCCACCAGCAGAGATCGGAGGGATGCAGCTTTCTTT.

This clone was recorded a few times. V gene TRBV18 combines with J gene TRBJ2-7; D call uncertain. The germline V and J ends were trimmed by 3 bases and 7 bases, with 13 bases remaining between them. CDR3 length: 13 amino acids. Germline CDR1 and CDR2: KGHSH and LQKENI. This CDR3 is CASSPEQASEQYF. CDR3 nucleotides: TGTGCCAGCTCACCCGAGCAGGCGTCGGAGCAGTACTTC.

This clone came up a few times. The J gene is TRBJ1-6, the V gene TRBV19, with D possibly TRBD1 on 5 matching bases. CDR1 and CDR2 from the germline V gene are LNHDA and SQIVND (reference sequence). This CDR3 is built from 12 residues. V lost 6 bases and J lost 7, with 7 bases in between. The DNA of the CDR3 is TGTGCCAGTAGCCAGGGAAATTCACCCCTCCACTTT. Its translation is CASSQGNSPLHF.

The chain joins TRBV5-1 to TRBJ2-5; perhaps TRBD1 as D (5 bases). In germline, CDR1 is SGHRS, CDR2 YFSETQ. There are 14 residues in the CDR3. V lost 0 bases and J lost 4, with 10 bases in between. The CDR3 reads CASSLGQSRETQYF. Here the CDR3 DNA reads TGCGCCAGCAGCTTGGGACAGAGTAGAGAGACCCAGTACTTC.

The chain is built from TRBV5-4 and TRBJ2-2; D might be TRBD2 (7 bases). Germline V gene data show CDR1 as SGHNT and CDR2 as YYREEE (reference sequence). The V and J ends lost 4 bases and 1 base respectively, with 11 bases between them. This CDR3 is 15 amino acids long. Here the CDR3 DNA reads TGTGCCAGCAGCCTGGGGGGGCGGAACACCGGGGAGCTGTTTTTT. It encodes CASSLGGRNTGELFF.

A few counts support this clone. The chain uses TRBV6-6 and TRBJ2-7; D is unclear. Germline V CDR1 and CDR2: MNHNY, SVGAGI (reference sequence). The CDR3 is made up of 12 amino acids. Deletions cut 10 bases from V and 4 bases from J, with 14 bases between. The CDR3 bases are TGTGCCACCCGACACTTCGGGTACGAGCAGTACTTC. It encodes CATRHFGYEQYF.

For this clone: One junction end does not reproduce the germline sequence, and a read error may be involved. The chain has TRBV9 and TRBJ1-1; TRBD1 agrees at 10 bases. CDR1 is SGDLS, CDR2 YYNGEE, per germline. The CDR3 sequence is 16 residues long. CDR3 DNA: TGTGCCAGCAGTGTAGCGGACAGGGGGGCGAACACTGAAGCTTTCTTT. Amino acids: CASSVADRGANTEAFF.

This clone showed up just once. The V call is TRBV28, the J call TRBJ1-6, with D tentatively TRBD1 (6 bases). CDR3 length equals 15 residues. Germline V gene lookup returns CDR1 MDHEN and CDR2 SYDVKM. V gave up 11 bases and J gave up 0 bases, with 14 bases separating them. This CDR3 is CAAIGGGSYNSPLHF. In DNA, the CDR3 is TGTGCCGCCATCGGAGGGGGCTCCTATAATTCACCCCTCCACTTT.

The chain employs TRBV5-8 and TRBJ1-2, with D unresolved. CDR3 length: 13 residues. V gave up 4 bases and J gave up 3 bases, with 10 bases separating them. Germline CDR1 reads SGHTS; CDR2 reads YDEGEE. The CDR3 region is CASSGQRDYGYTF. CDR3 bases: TGTGCCAGCAGCGGCCAGAGGGACTATGGCTACACCTTC.

This chain uses TRBV9 with TRBJ2-5, with 7 bases identical to TRBD1. J gave up 5 bases and V 7 bases, and 5 bases lay outside the gene matches. The V gene's germline CDR1 is SGDLS and CDR2 YYNGEE. This CDR3 region has 12 residues. The CDR3 bases are TGTGCCAGCGCCGACAGGGTTGAGACCCAGTACTTC. Its protein product is CASADRVETQYF.

The genes are TRBV5-1 and TRBJ2-6; 7 nucleotides agree with TRBD1. J lost 1 base, V lost 4 bases, and 2 bases had no gene match. In germline, CDR1 is SGHRS, CDR2 YFSETQ. CDR3 length equals 15 residues. The CDR3 nucleotides are TGCGCCAGCAGCGAGGGGGCGTCTGGGGCCAACGTCCTGACTTTC. Translated: CASSEGASGANVLTF. Complete variable domain (other parts from reference TRBV5-1 and TRBJ2-6): KAGVTQTPRYLIKTRGQQVTLSCSPISGHRSVSWYQQTPGQGLQFLFEYFSETQRNKGNFPGRFSGRQFSNSRSEMNVSTLELGDSALYLCASSEGASGANVLTFGAGSRLTVL.

This rearrangement joins TRBV5-1 to TRBJ2-7; D might be TRBD2 (7 bases). The CDR3 has 15 residues. Germline-derived CDR1 and CDR2 are SGHRS and YFSETQ. The V and J ends lost 4 bases and 5 bases respectively, with 19 bases between them. CDR3 DNA sequence: TGCGCCAGCAGCAGCCGGGGGGCCTCATCTGACGAGCAGTACTTC. Translation gives CASSSRGASSDEQYF.

V usage is TRBV7-6 and J usage is TRBJ2-1; 9 bases match TRBD2. J lost 2 bases, V lost 0 bases, and 2 bases had no gene match. This CDR3 has 16 residues. Germline CDR1 is SGHVS and CDR2 is FNYEAQ. The CDR3 DNA sequence: TGTGCCAGCAGCTTAGCCGGCGGGGGGGCCTACAATGAGCAGTTCTTC. This translates into CASSLAGGGAYNEQFF.

V gene TRBV14 combines with J gene TRBJ2-4; maybe TRBD1 (5 bases). The CDR3 runs to 21 residues. V lost 3 bases, J lost 3 bases, and 30 bases lay in between. The germline gives CDR1 SGHDN, CDR2 FVKESK. CDR3 residues: CASSHTEAESRASEDKNIQYF. The CDR3 DNA is TGTGCCAGCAGCCACACAGAAGCAGAGTCCAGGGCTAGTGAAGACAAAAACATTCAGTACTTC.

The chain links TRBV5-3 to TRBJ2-3; D call uncertain. Being an ORF, TRBV5-3 has a function that is uncertain. This CDR3 contains 16 residues. V lost 1 base, J lost 0 bases, and 12 bases lay in between. The CDR3 loop reads CARSLLSRHSTDTQYF. The CDR3 region has the DNA TGTGCCAGAAGCTTGCTATCTAGACATAGCACAGATACGCAGTATTTT.

The CDR3 here is CASSPQDSGNTIYF. The CDR3 DNA sequence: TGTGCCAGCTCACCACAGGACTCTGGAAACACCATATATTTT. The genes are TRBV18 and TRBJ1-3, with D unresolved. The CDR3 extends over 14 amino acids. Germline V gene lookup returns CDR1 KGHSH and CDR2 LQKENI. Trimming removed 1 base from V and 0 bases from J, with 4 bases in between.

The genes are TRBV5-1 and TRBJ1-1; a weak D match, TRBD1 (5 bases). Trimming removed 4 bases from V and 1 base from J, with 11 bases in between. CDR1 SGHRS and CDR2 YFSETQ come from the germline V gene. The CDR3 runs to 14 residues. The CDR3 nucleotides are TGCGCCAGCAGCCGGGAGGGGTCGAACACTGAAGCTTTCTTT. Translated, it gives CASSREGSNTEAFF.

This clone has a single count. J is TRBJ2-5 and V is TRBV6-1; TRBD2 matches 9 bases. Germline lookup yields CDR1 MNHNS and CDR2 SASEGT. V dropped 1 base and J dropped 5; count of bases not matched to a gene: 5. There are 15 residues in the CDR3. This CDR3 is CASSEGGGARETQYF. The CDR3 bases are TGTGCCAGCAGTGAAGGCGGGGGGGCGCGGGAGACCCAGTACTTC.

V and J are TRBV7-9 and TRBJ2-7, with D perhaps matching TRBD1 or TRBD2 (5 bases each). This CDR3 has 18 residues. CDR1 is SEHNR and CDR2 is FQNEAQ in the germline V gene (reference sequence). Deletions cut 5 bases from V and 5 bases from J, with 28 bases between. The CDR3 reads CASSLGTFLHEARDEQYF. The CDR3 region has the DNA TGTGCCAGCAGCCTAGGGACCTTCCTTCACGAAGCTCGGGACGAGCAGTACTTC.

V usage is TRBV6-1 and J usage is TRBJ2-5; the D is unclear. The J call is in doubt because the DNA end fits TRBJ2-7 better. The CDR3 sequence is 15 residues long. Germline V gene lookup returns CDR1 MNHNS and CDR2 SASEGT. CDR3 amino acids: CASRGPVTLSYEQYF. The CDR3 DNA sequence: TGTGCCAGCAGGGGCCCAGTAACCCTCTCCTACGAGCAGTACTTC.

This clone occurred once. The chain carries TRBV28 and TRBJ2-5, with 11 bases identical to TRBD2. V was pared by 6 bases and J by 4 bases, with 7 bases of the junction left unmatched. Germline CDR1 is MDHEN and CDR2 is SYDVKM. The CDR3 runs to 15 residues. CDR3 protein: CASRASGGSRETQYF. CDR3 sequence (DNA): TGTGCCAGCAGGGCTAGCGGGGGGTCCCGAGAGACCCAGTACTTC.

The chain is built from TRBV6-5 and TRBJ2-1; D might be TRBD1 (6 bases). Germline CDR1 and CDR2: MNHEY and SVGAGI. The CDR3 consists of 15 residues. V was clipped by 2 bases and J by 0 bases, with 8 bases between them. The CDR3 spells CASSYGGSSYNEQFF. The CDR3 bases are TGTGCCAGCAGTTACGGGGGCAGCTCCTACAATGAGCAGTTCTTC.

The V and J genes are TRBV4-2 and TRBJ1-4; D is uncertain. The CDR3 totals 14 residues. V was shortened by 3 bases and J by 0 bases, with 5 bases between the two germline ends. The germline V gene has CDR1 LGHNA and CDR2 YNFKEQ. The CDR3 DNA sequence: TGTGCCAGCAGCCAGGCTGCAACTAATGAAAAACTGTTTTTT. Its protein is CASSQAATNEKLFF.

V usage is TRBV7-9 and J usage is TRBJ1-2; a weak D match, TRBD1 (5 bases). Germline lookup yields CDR1 SEHNR and CDR2 FQNEAQ (reference sequence). The CDR3 contains 15 residues. V was pared by 1 base and J by 4 bases, with 13 bases between. CDR3: CASSLERGRGYGYTF. DNA for the CDR3: TGTGCCAGCAGCTTAGAAAGGGGACGAGGCTATGGCTACACCTTC.

This chain links TRBV28 with TRBJ2-7, with D unclear. This CDR3 comprises 12 residues. Trimming stripped 6 bases from V and 0 bases from J, with 6 bases between. The germline V gene encodes CDR1 MDHEN and CDR2 SYDVKM. CDR3 sequence: CASSVGSYEQYF. CDR3 bases: TGTGCCAGCAGCGTGGGCTCCTACGAGCAGTACTTC. Combining the CDR3 with reference TRBV28 and TRBJ2-7 gives the whole variable domain DVKVTQSSRYLVKRTGEKVFLECVQDMDHENMFWYRQDPGLGLRLIYFSYDVKMKEKGDIPEGYSVSREKKERFSLILESASTNQTSMYLCASSVGSYEQYFGPGTRLTVT.

This chain joins TRBV7-2 and TRBJ2-2; 10 nucleotides align to TRBD2. There are 16 residues in the CDR3. Germline V gene lookup returns CDR1 SGHTA and CDR2 FQGNSA. After removal of 4 bases from V and 4 bases from J, the junction contained 6 bases not matched to a gene. The CDR3 sequence: CASSWDSGRSTGELFF. CDR3 in DNA: TGTGCCAGCAGCTGGGATAGCGGGAGGAGCACCGGGGAGCTGTTTTTT.

V usage is TRBV11-2 and J usage is TRBJ2-7; no clear D. Germline V gives CDR1 SGHAT, CDR2 FQNNGV. CDR3 length: 13 amino acids. V dropped 2 bases and J dropped 6 bases, with 11 bases sitting between them. This CDR3 is CASSLSRAGEQYF. The DNA of the CDR3 is TGTGCCAGCAGCTTAAGCCGGGCTGGCGAGCAGTACTTC.